This record looks at one T cell receptor (beta chain) sequence and its context. This clone came up once. The antigen it binds to is not known. Base qualities are not recorded, but no much larger clone differs from it by a single base. These data are taken from a study of blood T cell repertoires in COVID-19 (dated by TCRdb to about 2020). For the wider study: Samples from collaborators originated in the United States, Italy and Spain and spanned both the acute and convalescent phases of COVID-19. The material from the prospective study consisted of cDNA or gDNA derived from T cells, B-cell-depleted T cells, or PBMCs. Subjects who had been exposed to COVID-19, were actively infected with it, or had recovered from it provided the deeply sampled blood TCRbeta repertoires that made up the dataset. The repertoires were released in a freely available public database meant as a resource for research on the immune response to SARS-CoV-2. Samples were obtained from the ongoing ImmuneRACE study (first 160 participants) and from over 1,000 subjects provided by 6 global collaborators. Nearly every sample came with metadata listing a de-identified subject ID, COVID-19 status, age in years and sex. Where available, HLA class I and class II types were taken from metadata supplied by the sample provider and were not determined by assay-based typing. Overall study results and their limits: How much clinical and demographic metadata was included differed by source and by participant, and the metadata was provided uncurated.

The immunoSEQ Assay, a bias-controlled multiplex PCR, was used to amplify TCRbeta CDR3 regions from genomic DNA. As for the original processing: Within the assay, amplification of reference gene primers was used to estimate how many nucleated cells each sample contained. To quantify the absolute abundance of each unique TCRbeta CDR3 rearrangement, sequence reads were collapsed and filtered. For each sample, productive Simpson clonality was calculated by taking the square root of Simpson's diversity index across productive rearrangements. The source is immuneACCESS, and TCRdb retained only in-frame sequences with V and J called. Part of the clones is not carried over; for the studies checked, unresolved V genes explain less than half of this, and the remainder is unexplained. The V and J calls and clone size are taken from that table; D and trimming were inferred from the DNA. In all, the sample holds 210,000 or so clones, and about four fifths of those were seen once. The ten biggest clones cover roughly 5% of the sample.

The CDR3 measures 14 amino acids from cysteine to phenylalanine. The retained sequence is limited to the CDR3, 42 bases, with the frame set at the first base. CDR1 and CDR2 (MGHDK, SYGVNS) derive from the germline V gene. V loses 4 bases of germline sequence and J loses 6 bases, and the interval between the two ends is 15 bases. In the prospective study, participants were 18 to 89 years old, resided in 24 geographic areas of the United States, and were enrolled through a virtual design. Cohort assignment in the prospective study relied on participant-reported clinical history from a screening survey and a study questionnaire. Exposed participants had been in contact, within 2 weeks of entering the study, with a person who had a PCR-confirmed or clinician-diagnosed case of COVID-19. Mobile phlebotomists in the prospective study collected whole blood, serum and a nasopharyngeal or oropharyngeal swab from every participant. Additional blood draws and questionnaires over a roughly two-month period could optionally be provided by prospective study participants. Blood samples from the prospective study were shipped frozen or at room temperature prior to DNA extraction.

The receptor's source is a woman aged 50 to 60 who had been exposed to COVID-19. Sequencing input: PBMCs or T cells enriched from blood (not recorded which). The chain employs TRBV25-1 and TRBJ2-5; matching of 7 bases hints at TRBD2 as the D gene. The CDR3 sequence is CASSAAGRGQTQYF. The DNA is TGTGCCAGCAGTGCGGCCGGGCGGGGGCAGACCCAGTACTTC.